This T cell receptor beta chain was obtained from a study of T cell responses to AZD1222 COVID-19 vaccine. Study results and caveats: Only a handful of individuals given AZD1222 were seropositive at baseline. Reports say nearly half of spike-specific TCRs go after unmutated variant regions.

Using immunoSEQ multiplex PCR, the repertoire was profiled, and TCRdb retains in-frame clones only, with some absent. The sample holds around 120,000 clones, roughly 86% seen once. Pooled in the analysis were second doses at about 4 or about 12 weeks. About this clone: Antigen unknown.

The sample in question was peripheral blood, obtained 28 days after the second AZD1222 dose. This clonotype was sampled from an adult who received the AZD1222 COVID-19 vaccine.

The CDR3 loop is CASGRGQAYNEQFF. In DNA form, the CDR3 reads TGTGCCAGCGGGAGGGGACAGGCTTACAATGAGCAGTTCTTC. The V call is TRBV11-2, the J call TRBJ2-1; weak D call: TRBD1 (8 bases). CDR1 is SGHAT, CDR2 FQNNGV, per germline. The ends were cut back, 8 bases at V and 4 bases at J, with 15 bases in the middle. The CDR3 is 14 residues long.